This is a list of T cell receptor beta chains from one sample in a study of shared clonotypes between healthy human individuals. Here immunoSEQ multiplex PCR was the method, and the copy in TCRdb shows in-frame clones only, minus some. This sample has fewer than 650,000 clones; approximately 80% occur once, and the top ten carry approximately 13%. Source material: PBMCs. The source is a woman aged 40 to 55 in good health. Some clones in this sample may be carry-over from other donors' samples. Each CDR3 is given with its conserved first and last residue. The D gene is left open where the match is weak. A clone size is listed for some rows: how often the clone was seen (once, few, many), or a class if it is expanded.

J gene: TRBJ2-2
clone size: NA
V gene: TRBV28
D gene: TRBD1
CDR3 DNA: TGTGCCAGCAGTTTAGCGGGGCAGGGGGCTAACGGCGGGGAGCTGTTTTTT
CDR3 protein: CASSLAGQGANGGELFF

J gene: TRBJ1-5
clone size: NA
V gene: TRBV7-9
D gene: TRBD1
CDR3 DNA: TGTGCCAGCAGCTCCAAAGGGACAGGGGCCCAGCCCCAGCATTTT
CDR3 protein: CASSSKGTGAQPQHF

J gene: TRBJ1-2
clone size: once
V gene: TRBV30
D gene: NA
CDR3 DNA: TGTGCCTGGAGTCAACAGGGAATCTCTGGCTACACCTTC
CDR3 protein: CAWSQQGISGYTF

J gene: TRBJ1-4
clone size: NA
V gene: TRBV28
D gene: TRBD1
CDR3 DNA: TGTGCCAGCAGTGACAGGGCCGGGGTGGTGTTTTTT
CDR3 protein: CASSDRAGVVFF

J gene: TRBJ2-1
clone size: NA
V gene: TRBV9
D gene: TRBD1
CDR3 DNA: TGTGCCAGCAGCCCGGGACAGGGGCTCACTGAGCAGTTCTTC
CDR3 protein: CASSPGQGLTEQFF

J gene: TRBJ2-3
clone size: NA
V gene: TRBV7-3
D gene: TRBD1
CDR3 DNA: TGTGCCAGCAGCCCCGGGACAGGGGGAGCAGATACGCAGTATTTT
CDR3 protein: CASSPGTGGADTQYF

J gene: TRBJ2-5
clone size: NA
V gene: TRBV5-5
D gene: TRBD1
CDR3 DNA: TGTGCCAGCAGCTTGAGGACAGGGGGCGGGGAAGAGACCCAGTACTTC
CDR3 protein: CASSLRTGGGEETQYF

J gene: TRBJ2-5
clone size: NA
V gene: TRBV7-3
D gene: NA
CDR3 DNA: TGTGCCAGCAGCTTAACGCCTCCAGAGACCCAGTACTTC
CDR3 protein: CASSLTPPETQYF

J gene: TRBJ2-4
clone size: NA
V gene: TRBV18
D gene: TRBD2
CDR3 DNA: TGTGCCAGCTCACCAAGGACTAGCGGGAGTGGAAACATTCAGTACTTC
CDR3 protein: CASSPRTSGSGNIQYF

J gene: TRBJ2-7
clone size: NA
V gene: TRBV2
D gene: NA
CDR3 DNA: TGTGCCAGCAGTGGTTTGCCACAATCCTACGAGCAGTACTTC
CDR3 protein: CASSGLPQSYEQYF

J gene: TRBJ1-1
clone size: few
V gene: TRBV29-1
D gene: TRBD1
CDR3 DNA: TGCAGCGTTGTAGGACAGGGCGTAACTGAAGCTTTCTTT
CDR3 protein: CSVVGQGVTEAFF

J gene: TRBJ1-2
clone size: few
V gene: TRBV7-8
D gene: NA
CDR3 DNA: TGTGCCAGCAGCTTATGGACAGAGGATGGCTACACCTTC
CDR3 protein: CASSLWTEDGYTF

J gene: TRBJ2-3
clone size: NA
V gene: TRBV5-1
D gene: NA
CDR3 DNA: TGCGCCAGCAGCCCAAGTAGCACAGATACGCAGTATTTT
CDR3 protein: CASSPSSTDTQYF

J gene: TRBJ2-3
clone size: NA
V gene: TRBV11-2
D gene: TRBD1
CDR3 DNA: TGTGCCAGCAGCTTAGGGGACAGCCTTAGCACAGATACGCAGTATTTT
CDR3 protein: CASSLGDSLSTDTQYF

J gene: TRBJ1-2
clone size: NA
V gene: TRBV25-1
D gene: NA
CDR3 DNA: TGTGCCAGCAGTGGAGGGTTTTATGGCTACACCTTC
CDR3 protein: CASSGGFYGYTF

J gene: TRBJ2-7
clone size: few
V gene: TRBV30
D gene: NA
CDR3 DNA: TGTGCCTGGAGTGAAACCTACGAGCAGTACTTC
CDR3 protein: CAWSETYEQYF

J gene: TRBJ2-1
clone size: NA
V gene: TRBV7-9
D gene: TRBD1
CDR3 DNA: TGTGCCAGCAGCTCGACAGGGCCCCATGAGCAGTTCTTC
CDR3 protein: CASSSTGPHEQFF

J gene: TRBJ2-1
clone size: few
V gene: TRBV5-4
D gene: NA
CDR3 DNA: TGTGCCAGCAGCTTGGTAGGAGGGAATGAGCAGTTCTTC
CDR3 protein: CASSLVGGNEQFF

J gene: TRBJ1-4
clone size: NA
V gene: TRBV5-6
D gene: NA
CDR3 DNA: TGTGCCAGCAGCCTAACCAAAACAGGAAAGGGTGAAAAACTGTTTTTT
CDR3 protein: CASSLTKTGKGEKLFF

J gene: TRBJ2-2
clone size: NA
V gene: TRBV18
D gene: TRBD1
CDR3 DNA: TGTGCCAGCTCACCAGGGACAGGGACCTTCCCCGGGGAGCTGTTTTTT
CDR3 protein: CASSPGTGTFPGELFF

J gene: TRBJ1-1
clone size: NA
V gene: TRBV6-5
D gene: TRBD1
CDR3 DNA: TGTGCCAGCAGTAACGTCGGACAGGGGGCCACTGAAGCTTTCTTT
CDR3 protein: CASSNVGQGATEAFF

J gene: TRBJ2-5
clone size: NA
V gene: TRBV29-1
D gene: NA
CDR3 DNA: TGCAGCGTTGGGTATGGCGGGCACCAAGAGACCCAGTACTTC
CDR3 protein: CSVGYGGHQETQYF

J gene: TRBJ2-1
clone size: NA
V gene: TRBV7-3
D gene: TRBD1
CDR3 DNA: TGTGCCAGCAGCTTAGGGACAGCTTACAATGAGCAGTTCTTC
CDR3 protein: CASSLGTAYNEQFF

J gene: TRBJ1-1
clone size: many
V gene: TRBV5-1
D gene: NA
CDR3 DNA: TGCGCCAGCAGCCCTGGACGGGGCATGAACACTGAAGCTTTCTTT
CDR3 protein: CASSPGRGMNTEAFF

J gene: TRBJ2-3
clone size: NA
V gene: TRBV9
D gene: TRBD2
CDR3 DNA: TGTGCCAGCAGGCCCGGGACTAGCGGGATAACAGATACGCAGTATTTT
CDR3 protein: CASRPGTSGITDTQYF

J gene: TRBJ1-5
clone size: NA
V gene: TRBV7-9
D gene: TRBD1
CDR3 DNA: TGTGCCAGCAGCCCATTCGACAGGGGAGGGCATCAGCCCCAGCATTTT
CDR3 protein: CASSPFDRGGHQPQHF

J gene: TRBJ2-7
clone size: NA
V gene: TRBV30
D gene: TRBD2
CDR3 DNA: TGTGCCTGGAGTATGGGACTAGCTTACGAGCAGTACTTC
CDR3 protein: CAWSMGLAYEQYF

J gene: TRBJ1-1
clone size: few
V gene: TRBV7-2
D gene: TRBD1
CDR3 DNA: TGTGCCAGCAGCACCTCCCTAGGGGGCGCAGAGAAAACTTTCTTT
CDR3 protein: CASSTSLGGAEKTFF

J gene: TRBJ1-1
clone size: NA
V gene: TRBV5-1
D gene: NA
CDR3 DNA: TGCGCCAGCAGCATGGAAAGGGGTGCCACTGAAGCTTTCTTT
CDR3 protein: CASSMERGATEAFF

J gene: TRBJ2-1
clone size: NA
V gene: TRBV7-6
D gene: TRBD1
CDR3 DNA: TGTGCCAGCAGCACCCGGGACAGGGGTTTATACAATGAGCAGTTCTTC
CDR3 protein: CASSTRDRGLYNEQFF

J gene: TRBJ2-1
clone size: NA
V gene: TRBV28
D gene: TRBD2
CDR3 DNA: TGTGCCAGCGCCCGGACTAGCGGGGCTGAGCAGTTCTTC
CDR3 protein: CASARTSGAEQFF

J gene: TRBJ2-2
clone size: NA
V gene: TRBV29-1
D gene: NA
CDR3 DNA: TGCAGCGGAGCAGGGGCCCCCGGGGAGCTGTTTTTT
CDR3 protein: CSGAGAPGELFF

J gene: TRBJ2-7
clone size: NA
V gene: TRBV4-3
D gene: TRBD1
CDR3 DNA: TGCGCCAGCAGCCAATGGACAGGGCACTACGAGCAGTACTTC
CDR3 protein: CASSQWTGHYEQYF

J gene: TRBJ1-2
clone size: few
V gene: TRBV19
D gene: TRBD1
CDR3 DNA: TGTGCCAGTAGACAGGGGGCGCGGTATGGCTACACCTTC
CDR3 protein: CASRQGARYGYTF

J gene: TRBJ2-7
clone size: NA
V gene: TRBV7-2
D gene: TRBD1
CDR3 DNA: TGTGCCAGCAGCCCAGCCGGGACAGCTACCTACGAGCAGTACTTC
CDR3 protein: CASSPAGTATYEQYF

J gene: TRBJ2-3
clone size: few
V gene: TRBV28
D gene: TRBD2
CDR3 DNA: TGTGCCAGCAGTTTAGCCGAGGGACTAGCGGGAGGTGCAGATACGCAGTATTTT
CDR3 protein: CASSLAEGLAGGADTQYF

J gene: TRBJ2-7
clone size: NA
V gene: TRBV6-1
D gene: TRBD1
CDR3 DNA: TGTGCCAGCAGTGAAAGTAGGTTATGGACAGGTAAAGTTTGGGAGCAGTACTTC
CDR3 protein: CASSESRLWTGKVWEQYF

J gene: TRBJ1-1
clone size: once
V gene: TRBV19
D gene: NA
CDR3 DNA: TGTGCCAGTAGTATAGGTATCGGACAGCCGAACACTGAAGCTTTCTTT
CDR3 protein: CASSIGIGQPNTEAFF

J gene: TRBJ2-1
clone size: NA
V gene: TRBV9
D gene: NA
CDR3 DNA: TGTGCCAGCAGCGTAGGTCTAGCGTCTAGCTCCTACAATGAGCAGTTCTTC
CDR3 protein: CASSVGLASSSYNEQFF

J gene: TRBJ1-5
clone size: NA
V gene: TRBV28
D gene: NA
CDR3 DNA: TGTGCCAGCAGTTACCCAAATAGCAATCAGCCCCAGCATTTT
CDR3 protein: CASSYPNSNQPQHF

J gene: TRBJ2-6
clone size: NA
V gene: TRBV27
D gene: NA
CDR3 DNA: TGTGCCAGCAGGACGGGCGGATCCTCTGGGGCCAACGTCCTGACTTTC
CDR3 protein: CASRTGGSSGANVLTF

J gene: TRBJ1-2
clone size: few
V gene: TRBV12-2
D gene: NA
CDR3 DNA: TGTGCAAGTCGCTTAGGGCAGGGCGACTATGGCTACACCTTC
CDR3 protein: CASRLGQGDYGYTF

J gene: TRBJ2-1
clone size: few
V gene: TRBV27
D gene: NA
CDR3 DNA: TGTGCCAGCAGTGCCCCCTTAGCGGATTACAATGAGCAGTTCTTC
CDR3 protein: CASSAPLADYNEQFF

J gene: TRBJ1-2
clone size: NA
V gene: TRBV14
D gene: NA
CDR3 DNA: TGTGCCGGCAGCCAAGTTTCAGGGACGGATGGCTACACCTTC
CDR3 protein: CAGSQVSGTDGYTF

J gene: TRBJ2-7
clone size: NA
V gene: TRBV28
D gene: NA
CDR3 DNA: TGTGCCAGCAGAGCCTCGGGCAGGGGCGGGTACGAGCAGTACTTC
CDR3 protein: CASRASGRGGYEQYF

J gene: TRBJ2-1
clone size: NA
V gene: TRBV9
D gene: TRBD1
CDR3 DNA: TGTGCCAGCAGCGAATCAGGGGGTACCTACAATGAGCAGTTCTTC
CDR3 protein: CASSESGGTYNEQFF

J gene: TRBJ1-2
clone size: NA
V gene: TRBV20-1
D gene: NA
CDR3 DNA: TGCAGTGCCAACAGGGCTAATGGCTACACCTTC
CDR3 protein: CSANRANGYTF

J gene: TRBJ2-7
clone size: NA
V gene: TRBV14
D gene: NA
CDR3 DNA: TGTGCCAGCAGCCCGGGGCCCCAAGTCGTCTACGAGCAGTACTTC
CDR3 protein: CASSPGPQVVYEQYF

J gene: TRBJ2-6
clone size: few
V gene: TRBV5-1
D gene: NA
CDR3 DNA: TGCGCCAGCAGCCAGGGGCTTCTCTCTGGGGCCAACGTCCTGACTTTC
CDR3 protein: CASSQGLLSGANVLTF